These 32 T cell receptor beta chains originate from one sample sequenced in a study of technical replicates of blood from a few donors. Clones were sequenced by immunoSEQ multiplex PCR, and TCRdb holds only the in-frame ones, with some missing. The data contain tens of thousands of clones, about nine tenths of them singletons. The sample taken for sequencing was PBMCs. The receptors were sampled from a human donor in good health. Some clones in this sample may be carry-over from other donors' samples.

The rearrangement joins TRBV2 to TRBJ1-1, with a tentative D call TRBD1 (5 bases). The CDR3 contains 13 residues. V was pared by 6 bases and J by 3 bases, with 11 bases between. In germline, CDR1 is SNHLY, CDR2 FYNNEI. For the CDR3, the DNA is TGTGCCAGCAGGGTGGGAGGGGACACTGAAGCTTTCTTT. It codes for CASRVGGDTEAFF.

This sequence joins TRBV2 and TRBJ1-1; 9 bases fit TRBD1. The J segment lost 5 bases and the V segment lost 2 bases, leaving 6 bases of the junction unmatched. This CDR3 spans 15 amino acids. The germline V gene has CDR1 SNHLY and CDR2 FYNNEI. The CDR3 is CASSETGGGQTEAFF. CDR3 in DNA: TGTGCCAGCAGTGAAACAGGGGGCGGACAGACTGAAGCTTTCTTT.

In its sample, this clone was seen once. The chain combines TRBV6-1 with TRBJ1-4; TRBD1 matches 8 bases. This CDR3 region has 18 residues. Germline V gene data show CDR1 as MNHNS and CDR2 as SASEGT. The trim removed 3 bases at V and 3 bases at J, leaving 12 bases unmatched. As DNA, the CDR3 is TGTGCCAGCAGTGACCGACAGGGGTTTGGCTATGCTAATGAAAAACTGTTTTTT. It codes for CASSDRQGFGYANEKLFF.

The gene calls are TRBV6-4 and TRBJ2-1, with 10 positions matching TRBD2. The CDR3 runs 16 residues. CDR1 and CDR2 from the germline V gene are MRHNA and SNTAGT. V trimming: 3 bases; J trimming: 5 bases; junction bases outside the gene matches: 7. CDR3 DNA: TGTGCCAGCAGTGATGGCCCAGCGGGGGGGAACAATGAGCAGTTCTTC. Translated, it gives CASSDGPAGGNNEQFF.

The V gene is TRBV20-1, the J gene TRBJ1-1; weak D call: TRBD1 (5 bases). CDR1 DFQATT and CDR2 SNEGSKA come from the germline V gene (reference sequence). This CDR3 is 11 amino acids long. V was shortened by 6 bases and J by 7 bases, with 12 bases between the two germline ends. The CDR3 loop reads CSARPGLEAFF. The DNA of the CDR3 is TGCAGTGCCAGGCCAGGGCTTGAAGCTTTCTTT.

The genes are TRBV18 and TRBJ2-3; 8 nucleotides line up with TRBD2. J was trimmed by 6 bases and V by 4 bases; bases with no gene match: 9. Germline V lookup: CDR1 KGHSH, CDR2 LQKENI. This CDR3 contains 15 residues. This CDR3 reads CASSLPGGAADTQYF. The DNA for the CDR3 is TGTGCCAGCTCACTCCCCGGGGGGGCAGCGGATACGCAGTATTTT.

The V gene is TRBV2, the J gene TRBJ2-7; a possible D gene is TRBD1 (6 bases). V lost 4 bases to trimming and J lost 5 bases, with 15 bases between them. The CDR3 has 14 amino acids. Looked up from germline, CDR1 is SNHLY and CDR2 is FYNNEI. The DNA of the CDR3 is TGTGCCAGCAGTGTCAGGCGCAGGGGAGACGAGCAGTACTTC. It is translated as CASSVRRRGDEQYF. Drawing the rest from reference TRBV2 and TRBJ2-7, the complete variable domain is EPEVTQTPSHQVTQMGQEVILRCVPISNHLYFYWYRQILGQKVEFLVSFYNNEISEKSEIFDDQFSVERPDGSNFTLKIRSTKLEDSAMYFCASSVRRRGDEQYFGPGTRLTVT.

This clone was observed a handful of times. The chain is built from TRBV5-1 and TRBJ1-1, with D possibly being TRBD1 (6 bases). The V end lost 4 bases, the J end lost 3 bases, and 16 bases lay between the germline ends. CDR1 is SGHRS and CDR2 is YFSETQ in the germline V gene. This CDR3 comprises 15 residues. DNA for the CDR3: TGCGCCAGCAGCCTAGGGGGTTCTATGCACACTGAAGCTTTCTTT. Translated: CASSLGGSMHTEAFF. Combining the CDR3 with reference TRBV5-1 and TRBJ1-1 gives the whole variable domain KAGVTQTPRYLIKTRGQQVTLSCSPISGHRSVSWYQQTPGQGLQFLFEYFSETQRNKGNFPGRFSGRQFSNSRSEMNVSTLELGDSALYLCASSLGGSMHTEAFFGQGTRLTVV.

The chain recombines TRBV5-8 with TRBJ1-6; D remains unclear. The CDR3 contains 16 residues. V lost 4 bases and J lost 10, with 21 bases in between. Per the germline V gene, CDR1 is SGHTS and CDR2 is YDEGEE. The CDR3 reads CASSPTRDGRISPLHF. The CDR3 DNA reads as TGTGCCAGCAGCCCGACGAGGGATGGGAGGATCTCACCCCTCCACTTT.

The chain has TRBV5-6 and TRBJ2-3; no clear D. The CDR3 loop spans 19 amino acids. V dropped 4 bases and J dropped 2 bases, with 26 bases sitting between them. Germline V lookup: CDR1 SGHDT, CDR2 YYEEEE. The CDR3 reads CASSPPLESEFTNTDTQYF. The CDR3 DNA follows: TGTGCCAGCAGCCCGCCCCTAGAGTCCGAATTTACCAACACAGATACGCAGTATTTT.

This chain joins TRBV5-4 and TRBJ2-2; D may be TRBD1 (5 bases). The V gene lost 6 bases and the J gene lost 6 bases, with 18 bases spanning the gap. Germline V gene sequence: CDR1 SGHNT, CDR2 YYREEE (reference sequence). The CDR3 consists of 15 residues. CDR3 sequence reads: CASTPASGWSGELFF. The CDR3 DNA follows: TGTGCCAGCACCCCGGCCTCAGGGTGGTCCGGGGAGCTGTTTTTT. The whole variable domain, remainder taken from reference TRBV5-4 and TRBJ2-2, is ETGVTQSPTHLIKTRGQQVTLRCSSQSGHNTVSWYQQALGQGPQFIFQYYREEENGRGNFPPRFSGLQFPNYSSELNVNALELDDSALYLCASTPASGWSGELFFGEGSRLTVL.

For the CDR3, the DNA is TGTGCCACCAGCATCTCCGCGGCCGACGAGCAGTACTTC. This sequence encodes CATSISAADEQYF. The V and J genes are TRBV15 and TRBJ2-7; D unclear. Germline V gene lookup returns CDR1 LNHNV and CDR2 YYDKDF (reference sequence). The CDR3 totals 13 residues. With 4 bases removed from V and 5 bases from J, the gap between germline ends came to 12 bases.

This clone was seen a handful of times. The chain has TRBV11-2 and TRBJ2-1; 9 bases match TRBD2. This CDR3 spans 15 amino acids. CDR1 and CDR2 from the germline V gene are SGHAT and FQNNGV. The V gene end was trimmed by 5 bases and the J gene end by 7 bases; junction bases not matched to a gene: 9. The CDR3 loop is CASSPYSGRTNEQFF. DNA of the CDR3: TGTGCCAGCAGCCCCTATAGCGGGAGAACGAATGAGCAGTTCTTC.

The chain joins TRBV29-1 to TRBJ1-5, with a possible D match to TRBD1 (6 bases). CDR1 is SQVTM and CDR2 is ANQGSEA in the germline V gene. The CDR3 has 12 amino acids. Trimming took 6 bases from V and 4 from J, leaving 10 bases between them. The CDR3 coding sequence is TGCAGCGTAGCTACAGGGAATCAGCCCCAGCATTTT. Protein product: CSVATGNQPQHF.

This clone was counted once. CDR3 bases: TGTGCCAGCAGTCAGGACAGTAACTATGGCTACACCTTC. Amino acid sequence: CASSQDSNYGYTF. The chain recombines TRBV5-4 with TRBJ1-2, with D perhaps TRBD1 (6 bases). V lost 5 bases to trimming and J lost 1 base, with 9 bases between them. Germline lookup yields CDR1 SGHNT and CDR2 YYREEE (reference sequence). The CDR3 runs to 13 residues.

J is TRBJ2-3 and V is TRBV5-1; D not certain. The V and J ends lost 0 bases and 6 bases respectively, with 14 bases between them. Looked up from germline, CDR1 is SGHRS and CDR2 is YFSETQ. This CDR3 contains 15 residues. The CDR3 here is CASSLAPPQADTQYF. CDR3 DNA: TGCGCCAGCAGCTTGGCCCCCCCCCAGGCGGATACGCAGTATTTT.

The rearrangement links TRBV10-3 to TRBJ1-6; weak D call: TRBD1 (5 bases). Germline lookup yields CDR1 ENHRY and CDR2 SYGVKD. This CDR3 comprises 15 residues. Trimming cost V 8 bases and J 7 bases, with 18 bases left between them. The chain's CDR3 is CAISRGEGFNSPLHF. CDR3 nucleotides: TGTGCCATCTCGCGGGGGGAGGGGTTCAATTCACCCCTCCACTTT.

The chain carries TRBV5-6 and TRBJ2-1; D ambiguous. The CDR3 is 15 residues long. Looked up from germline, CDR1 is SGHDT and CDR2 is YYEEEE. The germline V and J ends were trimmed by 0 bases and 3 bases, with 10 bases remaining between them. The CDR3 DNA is TGTGCCAGCAGCTTGGGAATAGGCGGCTACAATGAGCAGTTCTTC. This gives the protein CASSLGIGGYNEQFF.

This CDR3 reads CASSLVSPYNEQFF. CDR3 coding DNA: TGCGCCAGCAGCTTGGTGAGCCCCTACAATGAGCAGTTCTTC. This chain joins TRBV5-1 and TRBJ2-1; D is ambiguous. Germline assignment: CDR1 SGHRS and CDR2 YFSETQ. Trimming left V 0 bases short and J 2 bases short, with 6 bases between. The CDR3 contains 14 residues.

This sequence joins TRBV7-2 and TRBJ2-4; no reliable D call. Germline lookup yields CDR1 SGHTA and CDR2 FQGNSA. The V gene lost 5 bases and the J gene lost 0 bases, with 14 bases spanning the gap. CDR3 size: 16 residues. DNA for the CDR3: TGTGCCAGCAGCCCGTGGGTTGCGGCAGCCAAAAACATTCAGTACTTC. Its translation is CASSPWVAAAKNIQYF.

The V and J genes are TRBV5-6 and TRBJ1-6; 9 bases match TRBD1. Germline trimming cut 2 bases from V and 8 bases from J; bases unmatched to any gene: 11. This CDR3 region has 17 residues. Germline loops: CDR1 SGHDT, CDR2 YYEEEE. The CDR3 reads CASSFPTTGQGYSPLHF. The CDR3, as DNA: TGTGCCAGCAGCTTCCCGACTACGGGACAGGGTTATTCACCCCTCCACTTT.

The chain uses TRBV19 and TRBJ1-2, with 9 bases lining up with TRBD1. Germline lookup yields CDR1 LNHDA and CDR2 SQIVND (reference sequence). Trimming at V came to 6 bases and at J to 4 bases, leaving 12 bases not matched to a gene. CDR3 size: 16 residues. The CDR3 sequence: CASSPGDRATPYGYTF. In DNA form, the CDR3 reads TGTGCCAGTAGCCCGGGGGACAGGGCCACCCCCTATGGCTACACCTTC.

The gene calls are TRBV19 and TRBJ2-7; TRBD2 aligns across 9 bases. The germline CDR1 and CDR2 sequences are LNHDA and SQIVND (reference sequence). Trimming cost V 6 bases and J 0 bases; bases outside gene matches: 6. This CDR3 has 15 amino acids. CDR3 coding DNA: TGTGCCAGTAGCGACCGGACTAGCGCCTCCTACGAGCAGTACTTC. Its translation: CASSDRTSASYEQYF.

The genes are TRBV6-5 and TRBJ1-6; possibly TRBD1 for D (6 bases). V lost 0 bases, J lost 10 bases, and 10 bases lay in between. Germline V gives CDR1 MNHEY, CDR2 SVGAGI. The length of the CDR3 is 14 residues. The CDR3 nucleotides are TGTGCCAGCAGTTACTCAGGGGGACGGTCACCCCTCCACTTT. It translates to CASSYSGGRSPLHF.

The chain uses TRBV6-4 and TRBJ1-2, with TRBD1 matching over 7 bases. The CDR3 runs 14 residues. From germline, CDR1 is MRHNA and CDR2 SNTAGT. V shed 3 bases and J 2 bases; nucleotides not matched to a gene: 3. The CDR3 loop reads CASSESTGNYGYTF. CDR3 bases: TGTGCCAGCAGTGAGTCGACAGGGAACTATGGCTACACCTTC.

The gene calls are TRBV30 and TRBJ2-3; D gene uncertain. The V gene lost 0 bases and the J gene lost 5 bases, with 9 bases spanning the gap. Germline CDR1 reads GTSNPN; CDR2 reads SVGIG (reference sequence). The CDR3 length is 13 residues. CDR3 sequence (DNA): TGTGCCTGGAGTGTACTTCCGGGAGATACGCAGTATTTT. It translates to CAWSVLPGDTQYF.

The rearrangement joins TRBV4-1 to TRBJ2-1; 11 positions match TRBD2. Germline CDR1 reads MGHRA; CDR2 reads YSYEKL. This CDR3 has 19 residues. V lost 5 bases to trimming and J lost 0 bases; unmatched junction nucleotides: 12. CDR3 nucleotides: TGCGCCAGCAGCGTTCCGGGACTAGCGGAGATCCGCTCCTACAATGAGCAGTTCTTC. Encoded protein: CASSVPGLAEIRSYNEQFF.

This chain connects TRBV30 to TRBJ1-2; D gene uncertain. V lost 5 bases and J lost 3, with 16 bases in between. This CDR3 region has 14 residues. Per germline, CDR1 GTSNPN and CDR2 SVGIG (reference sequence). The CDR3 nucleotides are TGTGCCTGGTCCAATGGCAGGCCGGACTATGGCTACACCTTC. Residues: CAWSNGRPDYGYTF.

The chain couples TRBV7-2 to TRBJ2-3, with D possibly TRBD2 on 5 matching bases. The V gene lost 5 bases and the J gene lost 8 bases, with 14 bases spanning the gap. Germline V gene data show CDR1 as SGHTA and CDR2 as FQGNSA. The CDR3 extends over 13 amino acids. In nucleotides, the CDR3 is TGTGCCAGCAGCCCCCGGCCCGCGGGTACGCAGTATTTT. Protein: CASSPRPAGTQYF.

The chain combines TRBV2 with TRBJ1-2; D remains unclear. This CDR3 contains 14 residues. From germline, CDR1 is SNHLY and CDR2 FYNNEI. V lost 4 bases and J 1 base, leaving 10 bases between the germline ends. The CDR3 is CASSGNSLNYGYTF. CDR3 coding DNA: TGTGCCAGCAGTGGAAACAGTCTTAACTATGGCTACACCTTC.

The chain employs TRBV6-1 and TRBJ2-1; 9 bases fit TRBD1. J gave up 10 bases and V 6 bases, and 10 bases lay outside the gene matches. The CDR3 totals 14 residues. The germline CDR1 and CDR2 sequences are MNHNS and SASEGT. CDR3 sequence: CASRPGQGVEEQFF. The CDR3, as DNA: TGTGCCAGCAGGCCGGGACAGGGTGTTGAGGAGCAGTTCTTC.

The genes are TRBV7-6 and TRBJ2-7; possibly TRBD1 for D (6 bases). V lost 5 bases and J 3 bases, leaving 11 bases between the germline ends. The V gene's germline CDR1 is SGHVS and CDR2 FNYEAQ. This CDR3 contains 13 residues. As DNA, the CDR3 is TGTGCCAGCAGCCCGGGACATGACTACGAGCAGTACTTC. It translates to CASSPGHDYEQYF.